The clone carrying this T cell receptor (beta chain) was picked up one time. Its specificity is unknown. Healthy bone marrow donors supplied every sample. With 60 Vbeta and 13 Jbeta primers, the PCR was carried out. TCRdb's copy holds only in-frame clones and misses some; the assay was immunoSEQ multiplex PCR. This table holds 180,000 or so clones, roughly 73% found once. The sample is drawn from a study of cytomegalovirus exposure and HLA in healthy donors. Overall study: Drawn from HLA-typed donors, tens of millions of unique TCRs were held in an early data release.

General study results and limits: It was taken for granted in presence/absence analyses that sequencing depth across donors was roughly uniform.

V was clipped by 2 bases and J by 2 bases; unmatched bases: 7. The CDR3 covers 15 residues. Germline V lookup: CDR1 SGHKS, CDR2 YYEKEE (reference sequence). The receptor's source is a woman in her 40s in good health and CMV-seropositive. This chain connects TRBV5-5 to TRBJ2-7; TRBD1 agrees at 7 bases. The specimen was PBMCs. Written as DNA, the CDR3 is TGTGCCAGCAGCTTCGACGGGACAGTGGCCTACGAGCAGTACTTC. It yields the protein CASSFDGTVAYEQYF.